Listed here are 19 T cell receptor beta chains from one sample, sequenced in a study of blood T cell repertoires in COVID-19. Clones were sequenced by immunoSEQ multiplex PCR, and TCRdb holds only the in-frame ones, with some missing. The sample records about 280,000 clones, 85% being singletons. The sample was PBMCs or T cells enriched from blood (not recorded which). These receptors were taken from a woman aged 45 to 65 who had recovered from COVID-19.

The rearrangement uses TRBV28 and TRBJ1-1, with D hard to call. Deletions cut 2 bases from V and 1 base from J, with 8 bases between. The CDR3 covers 14 residues. Germline CDR1 MDHEN, CDR2 SYDVKM. The CDR3 loop is CASSLEVRNTEAFF. In DNA form, the CDR3 reads TGTGCCAGCAGTTTAGAGGTACGGAACACTGAAGCTTTCTTT.

The V call is TRBV4-1, the J call TRBJ1-1; D ambiguous. Germline V gene data show CDR1 as MGHRA and CDR2 as YSYEKL. Trimming removed 4 bases at V and 4 bases at J, with 22 bases between. The CDR3 runs to 17 residues. CDR3 coding DNA: TGCGCCAGCAGCCCTATCGCAGGTAAAATCTACAGCACTGAAGCTTTCTTT. This translates into CASSPIAGKIYSTEAFF.

The J gene is TRBJ1-4, the V gene TRBV15, with unresolved D. Trimming left V 5 bases short and J 6 bases short, with 13 bases between. The CDR3 sequence is 14 residues long. The germline V gene has CDR1 LNHNV and CDR2 YYDKDF (reference sequence). For the CDR3, the DNA is TGTGCCACCAGCCGGACGGGCGGGGATGAAAAACTGTTTTTT. Translation: CATSRTGGDEKLFF.

The genes are TRBV18 and TRBJ1-5, with D hard to call. The V end was cut by 5 bases, the J end by 6 bases, with 14 bases between. The germline gives CDR1 KGHSH, CDR2 LQKENI. The length of the CDR3 is 14 residues. Here the CDR3 DNA reads TGTGCCAGCTCAGGGGAGGGCAAAGGTCAGCCCCAGCATTTT. This sequence encodes CASSGEGKGQPQHF.

This chain links TRBV6-2 or TRBV6-3 with TRBJ2-7; 8 bases are a match to TRBD1. CDR1 and CDR2 (germline): MNHEY, SVGEGT. This CDR3 region has 14 residues. V gave up 1 base and J gave up 7 bases; unmatched junction bases: 6. Here the CDR3 DNA reads TGTGCCAGCAGTTACTGGACAGGGTGGGGAGAGCAGTACTTC. Protein: CASSYWTGWGEQYF.

The chain uses TRBV5-1 and TRBJ2-4, with a possible D match to TRBD2 (6 bases). This CDR3 contains 13 residues. Germline CDR1 and CDR2: SGHRS and YFSETQ. Trimming left V 4 bases short and J 1 base short, with 6 bases between. DNA for the CDR3: TGCGCCAGCAGCGGGGGGGCCAAAAACATTCAGTACTTC. Protein: CASSGGAKNIQYF.

This chain connects TRBV4-2 to TRBJ2-2, with TRBD1 matching over 7 bases. V was clipped by 1 base and J by 3 bases; unmatched bases: 11. Germline V lookup: CDR1 LGHNA, CDR2 YNFKEQ. The CDR3 length is 18 residues. Here the CDR3 DNA reads TGTGCCAGCAGCCAAGGGTTGAGGGGGCTACGGGACACCGGGGAGCTGTTTTTT. This encodes CASSQGLRGLRDTGELFF.

V gene TRBV5-1 combines with J gene TRBJ1-1, with no clear D. This CDR3 has 14 amino acids. CDR1 is SGHRS and CDR2 is YFSETQ in the germline V gene. V was clipped by 2 bases and J by 1 base, with 9 bases between them. The CDR3 loop reads CASSFGFRNTEAFF. CDR3 in DNA: TGCGCCAGCAGCTTTGGCTTTCGGAACACTGAAGCTTTCTTT.

The rearrangement uses TRBV6-6 and TRBJ1-2; TRBD1 matches 10 bases. The CDR3 runs 14 residues. The germline gives CDR1 MNHNY, CDR2 SVGAGI (reference sequence). The V gene end was trimmed by 6 bases and the J gene end by 8 bases; junction bases not matched to a gene: 9. The CDR3 protein is CASRGLGQGYGYTF. CDR3 nucleotides: TGTGCCAGCAGGGGCCTGGGACAGGGGTACGGCTACACCTTC.

The rearrangement uses TRBV11-2 and TRBJ2-2; 7 bases are shared with TRBD1. Germline CDR1 SGHAT, CDR2 FQNNGV. This CDR3 is built from 12 residues. Germline trimming cut 1 base from V and 13 bases from J; bases unmatched to any gene: 3. The CDR3 protein is CASSLGQGGLFF. CDR3 coding DNA: TGTGCCAGCAGCTTAGGACAGGGCGGGCTGTTTTTT.

The CDR3 spells CASSSRRGVITEAFF. Here the CDR3 DNA reads TGTGCCAGCAGCTCCCGAAGAGGTGTAATTACTGAAGCTTTCTTT. V usage is TRBV7-2 and J usage is TRBJ1-1; D gene ambiguous. This CDR3 is built from 15 residues. Germline-derived CDR1 and CDR2 are SGHTA and FQGNSA. The V and J ends lost 4 bases and 5 bases respectively, with 17 bases between them.

The J gene is TRBJ2-7, the V gene TRBV3-1 (or the pseudogene TRBV3-2); D gene unclear. The germline V gene encodes CDR1 LGHDT and CDR2 YNNKEL (reference sequence). The ends were cut back, 0 bases at V and 0 bases at J, with 12 bases in the middle. The CDR3 runs 16 residues. The CDR3, as DNA: TGTGCCAGCAGCCAAGATAAGCAGGTTTCCTCCTACGAGCAGTACTTC. Encoded protein: CASSQDKQVSSYEQYF.

The chain has TRBV7-6 and TRBJ1-6; D is uncertain. The V gene's germline CDR1 is SGHVS and CDR2 FNYEAQ. Trimming pared 4 bases from V and 8 bases from J, leaving 12 bases between. This CDR3 spans 14 amino acids. The CDR3 DNA sequence: TGTGCCAGCAGCTCCCGAGAGATGTATTCACCCCTCCACTTT. Its protein product is CASSSREMYSPLHF.

The V and J genes are TRBV11-2 and TRBJ2-3, with 12 positions matching TRBD2. V gave up 7 bases and J gave up 5 bases; unmatched junction bases: 7. Germline values: CDR1 SGHAT, CDR2 FQNNGV. The CDR3 loop spans 15 amino acids. The CDR3 loop reads CASNPMGLAGDTQYF. CDR3 DNA: TGTGCCAGCAACCCTATGGGACTAGCGGGAGATACGCAGTATTTT.

The chain links TRBV19 to TRBJ2-1, with TRBD1 identical over 9 bases. V dropped 5 bases and J dropped 2; count of bases not matched to a gene: 4. CDR1 LNHDA and CDR2 SQIVND come from the germline V gene (reference sequence). The CDR3 covers 15 residues. The DNA for the CDR3 is TGTGCCAGTAGTGACCGGGACAGGGCCTACAATGAGCAGTTCTTC. This gives the protein CASSDRDRAYNEQFF.

This chain links TRBV5-1 with TRBJ2-1; the match to TRBD2 covers 8 bases. The V gene end was trimmed by 4 bases and the J gene end by 1 base; junction bases not matched to a gene: 4. The CDR3 sequence is 15 residues long. Germline-derived CDR1 and CDR2 are SGHRS and YFSETQ. CDR3 DNA sequence: TGCGCCAGCAGCCTCGGGGGGGTGTCCTACAATGAGCAGTTCTTC. Residues: CASSLGGVSYNEQFF.

The chain links TRBV7-9 to TRBJ1-2; maybe TRBD1 (5 bases). The V gene lost 5 bases and the J gene lost 4 bases, with 17 bases spanning the gap. The CDR3 spans 15 residues. CDR1 SEHNR and CDR2 FQNEAQ come from the germline V gene (reference sequence). The CDR3 DNA follows: TGTGCCAGCAGCGAACCCGCGACAGATCCCTATGGCTACACCTTC. Translating it yields CASSEPATDPYGYTF.

The genes are TRBV28 and TRBJ1-2, with D unresolved. CDR1 MDHEN and CDR2 SYDVKM come from the germline V gene. V was cut by 3 bases and J by 2 bases, with 10 bases left in between. The CDR3 loop spans 14 amino acids. CDR3 coding DNA: TGTGCCAGCAGTTTTCGGGGAGGGAACTATGGCTACACCTTC. Translated: CASSFRGGNYGYTF.

This chain joins TRBV28 and TRBJ1-4; maybe TRBD1 (5 bases). Trimming pared 4 bases from V and 8 bases from J, leaving 14 bases between. The CDR3 sequence is 14 residues long. Per the germline V gene, CDR1 is MDHEN and CDR2 is SYDVKM. The CDR3 DNA follows: TGTGCCAGCAGTTCTTCAGGGCAGGAAGAAAAACTGTTTTTT. Encoded protein: CASSSSGQEEKLFF.